This T cell receptor (beta chain) is drawn from a study of control samples from healthy donors and cancer patients. The CDR3 has 14 amino acids. Looked up from germline, CDR1 is KGHDR and CDR2 is SFDVKD. V lost 6 bases, J lost 4 bases, and 3 bases stayed unmatched. Sequencing used immunoSEQ multiplex PCR; TCRdb keeps in-frame clones, though not all of them. The data show some 200,000 clones, roughly 91% seen once. The receptor's source is a woman younger than 45 in good health. Material: blood. The rearrangement uses TRBV24-1 and TRBJ2-2; 8 bases agree with TRBD1. This chain's CDR3 is CATSSTGGTGELFF. The CDR3 nucleotides read TGTGCCACCAGTTCTACAGGGGGCACCGGGGAGCTGTTTTTT.